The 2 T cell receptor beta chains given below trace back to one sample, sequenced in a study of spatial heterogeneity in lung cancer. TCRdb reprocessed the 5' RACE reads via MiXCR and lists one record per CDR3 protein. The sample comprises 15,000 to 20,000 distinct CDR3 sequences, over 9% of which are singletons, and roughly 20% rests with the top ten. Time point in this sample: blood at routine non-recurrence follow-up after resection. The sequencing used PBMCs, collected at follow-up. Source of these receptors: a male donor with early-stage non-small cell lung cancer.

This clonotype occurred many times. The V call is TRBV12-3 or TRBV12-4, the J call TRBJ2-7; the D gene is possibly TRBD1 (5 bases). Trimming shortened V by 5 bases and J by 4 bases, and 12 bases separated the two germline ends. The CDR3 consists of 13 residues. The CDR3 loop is CASSPQAGYEQYF. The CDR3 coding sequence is TGTGCCAGCAGTCCTCAGGCAGGGTACGAGCAGTACTTC.

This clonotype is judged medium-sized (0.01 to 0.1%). The CDR3 DNA reads TGTGCCAGCACAAAGTGGGGTAGCAATCAGCCCCAGCATTTT. The encoded protein is CASTKWGSNQPQHF. The chain has TRBV12-3 or TRBV12-4 and TRBJ1-5; D unclear. V was cut by 7 bases and J by 0 bases, with 10 bases left in between. CDR3 length: 14 residues.